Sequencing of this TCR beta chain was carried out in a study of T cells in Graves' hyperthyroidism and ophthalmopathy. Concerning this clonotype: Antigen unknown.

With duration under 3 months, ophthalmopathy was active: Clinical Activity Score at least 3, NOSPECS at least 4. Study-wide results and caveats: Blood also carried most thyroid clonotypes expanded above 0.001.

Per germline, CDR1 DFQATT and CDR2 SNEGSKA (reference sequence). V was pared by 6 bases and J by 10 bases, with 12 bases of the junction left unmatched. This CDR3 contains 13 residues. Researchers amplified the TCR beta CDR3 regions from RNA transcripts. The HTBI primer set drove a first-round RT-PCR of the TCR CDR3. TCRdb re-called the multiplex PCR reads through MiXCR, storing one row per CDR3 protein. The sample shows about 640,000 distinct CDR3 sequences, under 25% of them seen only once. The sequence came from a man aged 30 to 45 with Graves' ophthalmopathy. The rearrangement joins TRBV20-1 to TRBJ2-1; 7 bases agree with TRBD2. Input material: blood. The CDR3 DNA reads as TGCAGTGCCTACCGGGACTACTGGGGGGAGCAGTTCTTC. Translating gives CSAYRDYWGEQFF.